The 18 T cell receptor beta chains presented below share a single source sample, sequenced in a study of response to subunit inactivated influenza vaccine (dated 2018 in TCRdb). The library was made by RT-PCR. The instrument given in TCRdb is Illumina HiSeq 2500. TCRdb passed the public sequencing reads through fastp at Q25 and MiXCR, retaining productive beta sequences. Rows with one shared CDR3 protein collapse into an entry with the most common genes and DNA. The sample data list roughly 670,000 distinct CDR3 sequences, and 12% to 15% of these were observed just once. Roughly 7.2% of the sample comes from the top ten. Sample: PBMCs from blood, taken around 15 days before vaccination. The receptors were sampled from a man over 45 who received an inactivated influenza vaccine. Donor details come from another sample of the same person, matched by shared clones.

This clonotype showed up just a few times. The chain has TRBV20-1 and TRBJ2-1, with D tentatively TRBD2 (6 bases). Trimming left V 6 bases short and J 6 bases short, with 21 bases between. There are 15 residues in the CDR3. Germline-derived CDR1 and CDR2 are DFQATT and SNEGSKA (reference sequence). The CDR3 nucleotides are TGCAGTGCCAAGGCCGGGACTCGCCTCGTCAATGAGCAGTTCTTC. This sequence encodes CSAKAGTRLVNEQFF.

This clonotype was found a few times. The CDR3 DNA sequence: TGTGCCAGCAGCTTAGCTCTGAGGGACTACGAGCAGTACTTC. The encoded protein is CASSLALRDYEQYF. V is TRBV7-9 and J is TRBJ2-7; TRBD2 might be the D (5 bases). Trimming removed 0 bases from V and 3 bases from J, with 9 bases in between. The CDR3 runs 14 residues. Germline-derived CDR1 and CDR2 are SEHNR and FQNEAQ (reference sequence).

This clonotype was seen more than once but under ten times. This chain joins TRBV24-1 and TRBJ2-5; D not resolved. V lost 1 base to trimming and J lost 5 bases, with 4 bases between them. Germline V gene lookup returns CDR1 KGHDR and CDR2 SFDVKD. The CDR3 has 12 residues. CDR3 loop: CATSDFGETQYF. CDR3 DNA: TGTGCCACCAGTGATTTCGGCGAGACCCAGTACTTC.

J is TRBJ2-7 and V is TRBV7-2, with 10 bases that match TRBD2. This CDR3 has 17 residues. Germline assignment: CDR1 SGHTA and CDR2 FQGNSA. The ends lost 2 bases at V and 3 bases at J; junction bases unmatched: 10. The CDR3 is CASSLQSSGGLFYEQYF. Written as DNA, the CDR3 is TGTGCCAGCAGCTTACAAAGTAGCGGGGGGCTTTTCTACGAGCAGTACTTC.

This clonotype was counted between two and nine times. CDR3 loop: CASSQTGLSQPQHF. The DNA of the CDR3 is TGTGCCAGCAGTCAGACTGGCCTAAGTCAGCCCCAGCATTTT. The chain is built from TRBV12-3 or TRBV12-4 and TRBJ1-5; D uncertain. This CDR3 contains 14 residues. V was pared by 5 bases and J by 6 bases, with 14 bases between.

The chain recombines TRBV7-2 with TRBJ2-5; 8 positions match TRBD2. Germline loops: CDR1 SGHTA, CDR2 FQGNSA. The CDR3 is 16 amino acids. V shed 2 bases and J 4 bases; nucleotides not matched to a gene: 9. CDR3 region: CASSLTSSGLRETQYF. The CDR3 DNA sequence: TGTGCCAGCAGCTTAACTTCTAGCGGGCTTAGAGAGACCCAGTACTTC.

This clonotype was seen more than once but under ten times. The chain is built from TRBV6-1 and TRBJ2-5; no definite D call. The CDR3 covers 14 residues. Trimming removed 7 bases at V and 7 bases at J, with 19 bases between. Germline lookup yields CDR1 MNHNS and CDR2 SASEGT. The CDR3 is CASTPFRESGTQYF. The CDR3 DNA reads TGTGCCAGCACCCCTTTCCGAGAGTCTGGGACCCAGTACTTC.

In this sample, this clonotype turned up many times. The rearrangement joins TRBV29-1 to TRBJ2-2; D remains ambiguous. The CDR3 runs to 11 residues. The germline V and J ends were trimmed by 7 bases and 8 bases, with 11 bases remaining between them. Germline V gives CDR1 SQVTM, CDR2 ANQGSEA. The CDR3 sequence: CSAQDWGELFF. The CDR3 nucleotides read TGCAGCGCCCAAGATTGGGGGGAGCTGTTTTTT.

The V gene is TRBV5-5, the J gene TRBJ2-1; D gene ambiguous. Trimming shortened V by 1 base and J by 9 bases, and 14 bases separated the two germline ends. CDR3 length: 14 residues. Germline V gene lookup returns CDR1 SGHKS and CDR2 YYEKEE (reference sequence). As DNA, the CDR3 is TGTGCCAGCAGCTTGAGGTGGGAAACTTCTGAGCAGTTCTTC. It translates to CASSLRWETSEQFF.

Many counts were recorded for this clonotype. The chain carries TRBV20-1 and TRBJ2-7; D gene unclear. Germline-derived CDR1 and CDR2 are DFQATT and SNEGSKA (reference sequence). The length of the CDR3 is 10 residues. The V end lost 5 bases, the J end lost 1 base, and 3 bases lay between the germline ends. The CDR3 protein is CSAGSYEQYF. The CDR3 DNA reads as TGCAGTGCTGGATCCTACGAGCAGTACTTC.

This clonotype was observed a few times. The V gene is TRBV5-1, the J gene TRBJ2-5; a weak D match, TRBD2 (5 bases). CDR1 is SGHRS and CDR2 is YFSETQ in the germline V gene. The CDR3 extends over 15 amino acids. Deletions cut 2 bases from V and 0 bases from J, with 11 bases between. CDR3 nucleotide sequence: TGCGCCAGCAGCTTTGCCTCCGGGAACCAAGAGACCCAGTACTTC. Translating it yields CASSFASGNQETQYF.

The V gene is TRBV6-2 or TRBV6-3, the J gene TRBJ1-1; TRBD1 is a possible D gene (6 bases). Trimming stripped 10 bases from V and 1 base from J, with 13 bases between. In germline, CDR1 is MNHEY, CDR2 SVGEGT. This CDR3 contains 13 residues. For the CDR3, the DNA is TGTGCCACTTCCCTGACAGGGAACACTGAAGCTTTCTTT. This translates into CATSLTGNTEAFF.

Comments on this clonotype: The junction does not match germline at one end; this may be a read error. The chain links TRBV5-6 to TRBJ2-7; 10 nucleotides match TRBD2. Germline V gene data show CDR1 as SGHDT and CDR2 as YYEEEE. The CDR3 is 16 amino acids. The CDR3 DNA reads as TGTGCCTGCAGCGCGACGGGGGCTAGCGGGAGCTACGAGCAGTACTTC. It translates to CACSATGASGSYEQYF.

The gene calls are TRBV7-2 and TRBJ1-4, with D hard to call. The CDR3 runs to 13 residues. Germline CDR1 reads SGHTA; CDR2 reads FQGNSA. V was shortened by 3 bases and J by 7 bases, with 9 bases between the two germline ends. The CDR3 coding sequence is TGTGCCAGCAGCTTTGAGGCTGGTGAAAAACTGTTTTTT. It encodes CASSFEAGEKLFF.

This clonotype showed up just a few times. The rearrangement links TRBV29-1 to TRBJ1-4; D not resolved. The V end lost 4 bases, the J end lost 8 bases, and 5 bases lay between the germline ends. The CDR3 totals 10 residues. CDR1 SQVTM and CDR2 ANQGSEA come from the germline V gene. The CDR3 spells CSVGEEKLFF. DNA for the CDR3: TGCAGCGTTGGGGAAGAAAAACTGTTTTTT.

This clonotype has just a few counts. The rearrangement links TRBV13 to TRBJ2-2, with D maybe TRBD2 (6 bases). This CDR3 region has 14 residues. Deletions cut 7 bases from V and 6 bases from J, with 15 bases between. Germline CDR1 and CDR2: PRHDT and FYEKMQ (reference sequence). In DNA form, the CDR3 reads TGTGCCAGCATACGGCGGGACTCTTCCGGGGAGCTGTTTTTT. Translation gives CASIRRDSSGELFF.

This clonotype was counted between two and nine times. The chain couples TRBV5-5 to TRBJ2-2; 10 nucleotides align to TRBD1. The CDR3 extends over 18 amino acids. Germline V lookup: CDR1 SGHKS, CDR2 YYEKEE (reference sequence). V lost 5 bases and J lost 2; bases outside the gene matches: 12. CDR3 protein: CASRRQGAAGDNTGELFF. Written as DNA, the CDR3 is TGTGCCAGCAGGCGACAGGGGGCAGCGGGAGATAACACCGGGGAGCTGTTTTTT.

This clonotype has at least ten counts. The chain links TRBV5-1 to TRBJ2-1, with 8 bases identical to TRBD1. Germline loops: CDR1 SGHRS, CDR2 YFSETQ. Unmatched junction bases numbered 12, after V lost 4 bases and J lost 6 bases. This CDR3 has 16 amino acids. In nucleotides, the CDR3 is TGCGCCAGCAGCGCGGGATTGTTAGACAGGGGCAATGAGCAGTTCTTC. Translating it yields CASSAGLLDRGNEQFF.